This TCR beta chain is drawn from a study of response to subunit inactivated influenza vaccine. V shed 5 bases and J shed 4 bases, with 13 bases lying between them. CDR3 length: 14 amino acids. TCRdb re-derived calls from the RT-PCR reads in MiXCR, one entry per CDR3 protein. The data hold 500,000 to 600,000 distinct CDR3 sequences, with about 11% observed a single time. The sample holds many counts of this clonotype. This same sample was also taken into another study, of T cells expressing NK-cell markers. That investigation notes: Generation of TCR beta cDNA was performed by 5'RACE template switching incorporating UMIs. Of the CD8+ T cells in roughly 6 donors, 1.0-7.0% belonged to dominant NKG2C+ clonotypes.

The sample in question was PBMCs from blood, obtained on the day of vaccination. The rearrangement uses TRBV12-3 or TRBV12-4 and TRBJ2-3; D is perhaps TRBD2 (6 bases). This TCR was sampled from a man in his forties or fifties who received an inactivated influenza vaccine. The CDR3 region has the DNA TGTGCCAGCAGTGCCTGGAGGGGAGCAGATACGCAGTATTTT. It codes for CASSAWRGADTQYF.